A selection of T cell receptor beta chains follows, all from one sample in a study of blood T cell repertoires in COVID-19. Clones were read by immunoSEQ multiplex PCR, and TCRdb kept only the in-frame ones, dropping some. The sample contains 250,000 to 300,000 clones, 86% of which appear only once. The sample taken for sequencing was peripheral blood. The receptors originated from a woman aged 65 to 85 with COVID-19, enrolled during active disease. Each CDR3 is given with its conserved first and last residue. A D gene is named only where the DNA matches it firmly. Clone size is stated in some rows and not others, as once, few, many or a class when expanded.

j_gene	v_gene	d_gene	abundance	CDR3aa	CDR3nt
TRBJ2-2	TRBV9	TRBD1	NA	CASSPGTANTGELFF	TGTGCCAGCAGCCCCGGGACAGCGAACACCGGGGAGCTGTTTTTT
TRBJ2-7	TRBV10-1	NA	NA	CASSESPGVVSNEQYF	TGCGCCAGCAGTGAGTCCCCGGGGGTCGTAAGCAACGAGCAGTACTTC
TRBJ2-7	TRBV5-1	TRBD1	NA	CASSRDRDYEQYF	TGCGCCAGCAGCCGCGACAGGGACTACGAGCAGTACTTC
TRBJ1-4	TRBV7-9	NA	once	CASSHGTPTNEKLFF	TGTGCCAGCAGCCACGGGACACCAACTAATGAAAAACTGTTTTTT
TRBJ1-3	TRBV7-2	NA	NA	CASSDQRVGNTIYF	TGTGCCAGCAGCGACCAACGGGTTGGAAACACCATATATTTT
TRBJ2-3	TRBV7-9	NA	NA	CASRPGRYSNPTTDTQYF	TGTGCCAGCAGACCCGGCAGGTATTCTAATCCTACCACAGATACGCAGTATTTT
TRBJ1-2	TRBV27	NA	NA	CASGQGRDGYTF	TGTGCCAGCGGGCAGGGGAGGGATGGCTACACCTTC
TRBJ1-2	TRBV19	NA	NA	CASGPGGNYGYTF	TGTGCCAGTGGCCCGGGGGGGAACTATGGCTACACCTTC
TRBJ1-6	TRBV18	TRBD1	NA	CASSRTGGESPLHF	TGTGCCAGCTCACGGACAGGGGGCGAATCACCCCTCCACTTT
TRBJ1-1	TRBV14	NA	NA	CASSQGGWGGTEAFF	TGTGCCAGCAGCCAAGGGGGCTGGGGAGGCACTGAAGCTTTCTTT
TRBJ2-7	TRBV2	TRBD1	NA	CASSVTGGAHEQYF	TGTGCCAGCAGTGTGACAGGGGGCGCCCACGAGCAGTACTTC
TRBJ2-2	TRBV11-2	TRBD2	NA	CASSLLAGVTGELFF	TGTGCCAGCAGCCTACTAGCGGGGGTAACCGGGGAGCTGTTTTTT
TRBJ2-5	TRBV24-1	NA	NA	CATSDPTGVETQYF	TGTGCCACCAGTGATCCGACAGGAGTGGAGACCCAGTACTTC
TRBJ1-1	TRBV11-2	NA	NA	CASSLVASAEAFF	TGTGCCAGCAGCTTAGTGGCGAGCGCCGAAGCTTTCTTT
TRBJ1-2	TRBV28	TRBD1	NA	CASSYIKQGQGEGYTF	TGTGCCAGCAGTTACATAAAGCAGGGACAGGGTGAGGGCTACACCTTC
TRBJ1-2	TRBV27	NA	NA	CASSLFPRDYGYTF	TGTGCCAGCAGTTTATTCCCCAGGGACTATGGCTACACCTTC
TRBJ2-1	TRBV9	TRBD1	NA	CASSVRGQNNEQFF	TGTGCCAGCAGCGTAAGGGGGCAGAACAATGAGCAGTTCTTC